A single T cell receptor beta chain is shown here with its context. This clonotype was seen repeatedly, ten times or more. The clone's antigen remains unknown. Per-base quality was not reported, and no clone a single base away is much larger than it. Libraries were constructed by multiplex PCR. The instrument was an Illumina HiSeq 2500. Following protocols modified from ARM-PCR, the researchers constructed TCRbeta libraries through three rounds of nested PCR with primers (Table S4). PCR products of 200-500 bp were gel-excised and purified with the QIAquick gel extraction kit before sequencing. In the authors' own workflow: Trimmomatic was used to clean the reads, FLASH merged the cleaned reads into complete CDR3 sequences, and MiTCR assigned the sequences to V(D)J germline segments. Clonal diversity was computed as the inverse Simpson's index with VDJtools. In-frame sequences without a premature stop codon were defined as productive reads. The public sequencing data were trimmed at Q25 with fastp and processed into clonotypes with MiXCR by TCRdb, which kept only in-frame beta chains. Rows are unified per CDR3 protein, each entry keeping the most common DNA and genes. The V and J calls here are based on TCRdb, not the publication. Within this sample are approximately 120,000 distinct CDR3 sequences, with approximately 66% of them counted one time only. 9.5% to 15% of the sample is held by the ten biggest clonotypes.

This entry belongs to a study of tumor and adjacent non-tumor tissue in lung cancer (dated by TCRdb to 2017 to 2018). About the investigation overall: By cancer type, the cohort comprised 12 adenocarcinoma patients, 2 squamous cell carcinoma patients and 1 small cell lung cancer patient. The approximately 15 enrolled patients, of whom some 10 were men and 5 were women, were aged roughly 30 to 76 years and were diagnosed with TNM stage I to III disease. Sequencing produced about 130 million productive TCRbeta reads in total, an average of about 4.17 million reads per sample. Using bulk TCRbeta repertoires from under 17 lung cancer patients, the study set lung tumor tissue side by side with matched distant non-tumor lung tissue. TCRbeta CDR3 sequencing was performed on roughly 27 paired specimens, with one tumor sample and one normal lung sample collected per patient. What the authors observed across the whole study: The cohort had only 15 or so patients, and the authors noted that larger samples and more detailed clinical data are needed. Neither the sequencing platform nor unique molecular identifiers are mentioned in the methods. Peripheral blood was not sequenced, so blood TCRbeta repertoires in these lung cancer patients were not examined. Tumor tissue showed significantly higher TCR diversity (inverse Simpson) than normal lung tissue, at roughly 390 vs 170 (P = 0.0075, Mann-Whitney U test). In normal lung, the top 100 clones accounted for a significantly larger cumulative share of the repertoire than in tumor tissue. TCR diversity was significantly higher in younger patients, and higher tumor TCR diversity was associated with shorter overall and disease-free survival.

Bulk unsorted tissue served as the source for RNA extraction, and RNA quality was assessed using a NanoDrop ND-1000 and an Agilent 2100. All donors had newly diagnosed lung cancer, had not received prior chemotherapy, and were admitted for thoracic surgery in China between August and November 2014. Anyone who had undergone radiotherapy or chemotherapy before, or who had another cancer at the same time, was left out of the study. Pieces of surgical tissue measuring about 1-2.1 cm3 were kept in RNAlater solution and stored at -80 degrees C until use. The CDR3, cysteine through phenylalanine, is 13 amino acids long. CDR3 DNA only is kept here, 39 bases in frame from base 1. V is shortened by 2 bases, J by 0 bases, and the region joining them spans 5 bases. CDR1 and CDR2, per the germline V gene, are SQVTM and ANQGSEA.

The TCR was taken from a young man with non-small cell lung cancer. In this chain, TRBV29-1 is recombined with TRBJ2-1; no D gene can be assigned with confidence. The sequencing sample was made of lung tumor tissue. The sequenced DNA is TGCAGCGTTGAACAGAGCTCCTACAATGAGCAGTTCTTC. Its protein reads: CSVEQSSYNEQFF.